Listed below are T cell receptor beta chains from one sample, sequenced in a study of cytotoxic CD8 clonotypes in ibrutinib-treated CLL. Libraries were prepared by immunoSEQ multiplex PCR; TCRdb keeps only in-frame clonotypes and omits some of them. The table shows approximately 320,000 clones, with roughly two thirds occurring only once. Specimen: PBMCs, collected after 36 months of ibrutinib treatment. These TCRs come from a human donor with chronic lymphocytic leukemia. Both conserved end residues are part of each CDR3. A D gene is named only where the DNA matches it firmly. Size values are once, few and many counts, or a class for expanded clones, and some rows have none.

V gene	D gene	clone size	J gene	CDR3 protein	CDR3 DNA
TRBV9	TRBD2	NA	TRBJ2-7	CASSATSGSSYEQYF	TGTGCCAGCAGCGCCACTAGCGGGAGCTCCTACGAGCAGTACTTC
TRBV5-1	NA	few	TRBJ2-7	CASSLAGVREEQYF	TGCGCCAGCAGCTTGGCTGGGGTCCGGGAAGAGCAGTACTTC
TRBV29-1	NA	NA	TRBJ1-2	CSVAGRGAGGYTF	TGCAGCGTTGCCGGACGGGGGGCGGGAGGCTACACCTTC
TRBV19	TRBD1	NA	TRBJ2-5	CASSRTGLEETQYF	TGTGCCAGTAGCAGGACAGGCCTCGAAGAGACCCAGTACTTC
TRBV7-6	TRBD1	NA	TRBJ1-3	CASSLEATGSGNTIYF	TGTGCCAGCAGCTTAGAGGCGACAGGGTCTGGAAACACCATATATTTT
TRBV11-2	NA	NA	TRBJ2-7	CASSLIWEDHYEQYF	TGTGCCAGCAGCTTAATTTGGGAAGATCACTACGAGCAGTACTTC
TRBV18	NA	NA	TRBJ2-7	CASSPPGSYEQYF	TGTGCCAGCTCACCACCAGGCTCCTACGAGCAGTACTTC
TRBV18	TRBD2	NA	TRBJ2-7	CASSPPQRGGYEQYF	TGTGCCAGCTCACCTCCACAGCGGGGAGGCTACGAGCAGTACTTC
TRBV7-3	TRBD2	once	TRBJ2-1	CASSLKGSGSIVYNEQFF	TGTGCCAGCAGCTTAAAAGGTAGCGGGAGTATCGTCTACAATGAGCAGTTCTTC
TRBV6-5	NA	NA	TRBJ2-1	CASKVSGEQFF	TGTGCCAGCAAAGTAAGCGGGGAGCAGTTCTTC
TRBV5-1	NA	NA	TRBJ1-2	CASSKAGDLGYGYTF	TGCGCCAGCAGCAAGGCCGGGGACTTAGGCTATGGCTACACCTTC
TRBV7-2	NA	NA	TRBJ2-7	CASTRPGTYEQYF	TGTGCCAGCACCCGCCCGGGAACCTACGAGCAGTACTTC
TRBV25-1	NA	once	TRBJ1-1	CASSTRGGGSEAFF	TGTGCCAGCAGTACAAGGGGGGGAGGATCTGAAGCTTTCTTT
TRBV13	NA	NA	TRBJ2-3	CASSRTSGTDTQYF	TGTGCCAGCAGCCGTACTAGTGGCACAGATACGCAGTATTTT
TRBV29-1	NA	NA	TRBJ2-7	CSVEVDRPYEQYF	TGCAGCGTTGAAGTTGACAGGCCCTACGAGCAGTACTTC